These 18 T cell receptor beta chains originate from one sample sequenced in a study of Graves' ophthalmopathy and Graves' hyperthyroidism. Amplified TCR beta CDR3 regions were obtained using RNA transcripts as template. The workflow started with a first-round RT-PCR run with HTBI primers and then moved on to a second-round multiplex PCR. From the multiplex PCR reads, TCRdb called clonotypes with MiXCR, one entry per CDR3 protein. This sample carries about 1.2 million distinct CDR3 sequences, around a third of them seen once, and the ten largest clones take around 10%. Sequencing used peripheral blood or thyroid tissue (not recorded which). Receptors originate from an adult man with Graves' hyperthyroidism.

V and J are TRBV5-1 and TRBJ2-7; 8 positions agree with TRBD2. CDR1 and CDR2 (germline): SGHRS, YFSETQ. The junction had 6 bases not matched to a gene; V was cut back by 0 bases and J by 4 bases. The CDR3 runs 15 residues. In nucleotides, the CDR3 is TGCGCCAGCAGCTTGGTAGCGGGAAGAGATTACGAGCAGTACTTC. It codes for CASSLVAGRDYEQYF.

This clonotype was seen ten or more times. The chain has TRBV19 and TRBJ1-5; no definite D call. Germline V CDR1 and CDR2: LNHDA, SQIVND (reference sequence). CDR3 size: 13 residues. Trimming took off 3 bases at V and 5 bases at J, with 8 bases between the two ends. CDR3 nucleotides: TGTGCCAGTAGTATTTCTGTGGATCAGCCCCAGCATTTT. Encoded protein: CASSISVDQPQHF.

V usage is TRBV6-2 or TRBV6-3 and J usage is TRBJ1-6; D gene unclear. Germline CDR1 reads MNHEY; CDR2 reads SVGEGT. V was pared by 2 bases and J by 8 bases, with 13 bases between. The CDR3 is made up of 15 amino acids. CDR3 DNA: TGTGCCAGCAGTTACCGGAGCCAGACATATTCACCCCTCCACTTT. It specifies CASSYRSQTYSPLHF.

The table lists this clonotype with a few counts. V usage is TRBV4-3 and J usage is TRBJ2-5; TRBD1 is a possible D gene (6 bases). Per germline, CDR1 LGHNA and CDR2 YSLEER. V was clipped by 0 bases and J by 4 bases, with 15 bases between them. This CDR3 comprises 16 residues. The CDR3 nucleotides are TGCGCCAGCAGCCAAGATCTATGGGGGCTGGGAGAGACCCAGTACTTC. Residues: CASSQDLWGLGETQYF.

This clonotype was recorded at least ten times. The rearrangement links TRBV7-9 to TRBJ2-5, with D unclear. The length of the CDR3 is 15 residues. Trimming stripped 0 bases from V and 4 bases from J, with 12 bases between. Germline lookup yields CDR1 SEHNR and CDR2 FQNEAQ (reference sequence). CDR3 bases: TGTGCCAGCAGCTTAGCTCTCACTGAAGTAGAGACCCAGTACTTC. Translation: CASSLALTEVETQYF.

V and J are TRBV7-8 and TRBJ2-3; D perhaps matches TRBD1 (6 bases). V lost 2 bases to trimming and J lost 0 bases, with 15 bases between them. Germline assignment: CDR1 SGHVS and CDR2 FQNEAQ. The CDR3 runs 17 residues. The CDR3 DNA sequence: TGTGCCAGCAGCTTACGAAGGACAGTCACTAGCACAGATACGCAGTATTTT. Protein sequence: CASSLRRTVTSTDTQYF.

This clonotype showed up many times. The chain links TRBV14 to TRBJ1-4; D might be TRBD1 (5 bases). The CDR3 length is 14 residues. CDR1 and CDR2 from the germline V gene are SGHDN and FVKESK. The ends were cut back, 3 bases at V and 6 bases at J, with 11 bases in the middle. The CDR3 sequence: CASSQGTADEKLFF. The CDR3 DNA reads as TGTGCCAGCAGCCAGGGGACGGCCGATGAAAAACTGTTTTTT.

The table lists this clonotype with many counts. CDR3 region: CASSFKLGHQETQYF. CDR3 nucleotide sequence: TGTGCCAGCAGCTTCAAACTAGGCCATCAAGAGACCCAGTACTTC. The chain is built from TRBV7-7 and TRBJ2-5; possible D gene TRBD2, 5 bases. V was clipped by 3 bases and J by 2 bases, with 13 bases between them. CDR3 size: 15 residues. Germline lookup yields CDR1 SSHAT and CDR2 FNYEAQ (reference sequence).

In this sample, this clonotype turned up a few times. J is TRBJ1-6 and V is TRBV11-1; D possibly corresponds to TRBD1 (5 bases). Trimming took 4 bases from V and 7 from J, leaving 29 bases between them. CDR3 length: 20 residues. Germline V gives CDR1 SGHAT, CDR2 FQDESV (reference sequence). The CDR3 nucleotides read TGTGCCAGCAGCTCGGGGAATGGGACCTTCCTCACCTTCCTCAATTCACCCCTCCACTTT. It encodes CASSSGNGTFLTFLNSPLHF.

This clonotype was seen many times. CDR3 DNA: TGCAGCGTTGAACGTGGGGACAGGGGCAACACCGGGGAGCTGTTTTTT. The encoded protein is CSVERGDRGNTGELFF. V gene TRBV29-1 combines with J gene TRBJ2-2; 10 bases match TRBD1. Losses at the gene ends were 2 bases for V and 2 bases for J; bases not matched to a gene: 5. Germline assignment: CDR1 SQVTM and CDR2 ANQGSEA. The CDR3 runs 16 residues.

This clonotype was seen many times. The CDR3 DNA reads as TGTGCCAGCAGCTTAATGCAGGGAAGGCAAGAGACCCAGTACTTC. It encodes CASSLMQGRQETQYF. This chain links TRBV7-2 with TRBJ2-5; TRBD1 might be the D (5 bases). V was clipped by 2 bases and J by 2 bases, with 12 bases between them. The CDR3 extends over 15 amino acids. Germline CDR1 and CDR2: SGHTA and FQGNSA. The full variable domain, in which reference TRBV7-2 and TRBJ2-5 provide the parts outside the CDR3, is GAGVSQSPSNKVTEKGKDVELRCDPISGHTALYWYRQSLGQGLEFLIYFQGNSAPDKSGLPSDRFSAERTGGSVSTLTIQRTQQEDSAVYLCASSLMQGRQETQYFGPGTRLLVL.

This clonotype turned up a few times. The V and J genes are TRBV7-6 and TRBJ2-3; the match to TRBD2 covers 8 bases. The germline gives CDR1 SGHVS, CDR2 FNYEAQ. The CDR3 is 15 amino acids. The J segment lost 1 base and the V segment lost 6 bases, leaving 6 bases of the junction unmatched. CDR3 bases: TGTGCCAGCAGACATAGCGGGATCCGCACAGATACGCAGTATTTT. Protein: CASRHSGIRTDTQYF.

The rearrangement uses TRBV29-1 and TRBJ2-7, with a tentative D call TRBD2 (6 bases). The CDR3 is 13 amino acids. Germline CDR1 and CDR2: SQVTM and ANQGSEA. V dropped 1 base and J dropped 5 bases, with 12 bases sitting between them. CDR3 sequence: CSVEGTAGHEQYF. The DNA for the CDR3 is TGCAGCGTTGAAGGGACGGCGGGACACGAGCAGTACTTC.

Ten or more counts support this clonotype. The V gene is TRBV4-3, the J gene TRBJ1-6, with 7 bases that match TRBD1. Germline trimming cut 0 bases from V and 9 bases from J; bases unmatched to any gene: 5. The CDR3 totals 15 residues. Looked up from germline, CDR1 is LGHNA and CDR2 is YSLEER. The CDR3 coding sequence is TGCGCCAGCAGCCAAGAGGCAGGGGGTGCTTCACCCCTCCACTTT. Translation: CASSQEAGGASPLHF.

V usage is TRBV7-2 and J usage is TRBJ2-7, with D maybe TRBD1 (5 bases). Per germline, CDR1 SGHTA and CDR2 FQGNSA. The CDR3 has 15 amino acids. Trimming removed 1 base from V and 1 base from J, with 11 bases in between. Written as DNA, the CDR3 is TGTGCCAGCAGCTTAGATGGGGCCGGTTCCTACGAGCAGTACTTC. Translated: CASSLDGAGSYEQYF. Supplemented by reference TRBV7-2 and TRBJ2-7, the full variable domain reads GAGVSQSPSNKVTEKGKDVELRCDPISGHTALYWYRQSLGQGLEFLIYFQGNSAPDKSGLPSDRFSAERTGGSVSTLTIQRTQQEDSAVYLCASSLDGAGSYEQYFGPGTRLTVT.

This clonotype was seen a few times. V and J are TRBV20-1 and TRBJ2-5; possibly TRBD2 for D (6 bases). Germline-derived CDR1 and CDR2 are DFQATT and SNEGSKA (reference sequence). V lost 5 bases, J lost 3 bases, and 16 bases lay in between. The CDR3 consists of 14 residues. The CDR3 DNA follows: TGCAGTGCTCCCACGCCAACTAGCAAAGAGACCCAGTACTTC. It encodes CSAPTPTSKETQYF.

The chain uses TRBV6-5 and TRBJ2-5, with TRBD1 matching 8 bases. The CDR3 is 15 residues long. Trimming at V came to 5 bases and at J to 5 bases, leaving 10 bases not matched to a gene. Per germline, CDR1 MNHEY and CDR2 SVGAGI. CDR3 in DNA: TGTGCCAGCAGTCAATCACGGACAGGGTGGGAGACCCAGTACTTC. Residues: CASSQSRTGWETQYF.

Many counts were recorded for this clonotype. In DNA, the CDR3 is TGCAGCGTTGAAGGGGGACAGGGGGCGCGGAACTATGGCTACACCTTC. It translates to CSVEGGQGARNYGYTF. The J gene is TRBJ1-2, the V gene TRBV29-1; TRBD1 matches at 12 bases. This CDR3 region has 16 residues. Germline CDR1 and CDR2: SQVTM and ANQGSEA. Trimming cost V 1 base and J 2 bases; bases outside gene matches: 5.